This T cell receptor beta chain was retrieved from a study of cytomegalovirus exposure and HLA in healthy donors. The table came from immunoSEQ multiplex PCR; TCRdb's copy has only in-frame clones and leaves some out. The sample records approximately 200,000 clones, roughly 81% being singletons. The CDR3 has 17 amino acids. The germline V and J ends were trimmed by 4 bases and 0 bases, with 16 bases remaining between them. V gene TRBV23-1 combines with J gene TRBJ1-5; weak D call: TRBD1 (6 bases). TRBV23-1 is an ORF, with its function uncertain. The receptor was derived from a woman in her thirties in good health and CMV-seronegative. The material sequenced was PBMCs. CDR3 sequence reads: CASSRGRQGNSNQPQHF. Here the CDR3 DNA reads TGCGCCAGCAGTCGGGGGCGGCAGGGGAATAGCAATCAGCCCCAGCATTTT.